This TCR beta chain was recorded in a study of patients and donors after allogeneic stem cell transplantation. TCRdb independently ran MiXCR on the RT-PCR reads; one entry per CDR3 protein. The repertoire consists of approximately 150,000 distinct CDR3 sequences, with approximately 24% occurring once and the leading ten covering 25% to 30%. This clonotype was detected only a few times. The germline V gene has CDR1 DFQATT and CDR2 SNEGSKA (reference sequence). V was cut by 5 bases and J by 0 bases, with 11 bases left in between. This CDR3 is 14 amino acids long. The source of this sequence is a human donor who was either an allogeneic HSCT recipient or a stem cell or donor lymphocyte infusion donor (not recorded which). It is not recorded whose cells these are; they may come from a transplant donor. Sample: blood, either unsorted or a sorted T cell fraction (not recorded which). The chain employs TRBV20-1 and TRBJ1-5; possible D gene TRBD1, 5 bases. CDR3 protein: CSALDSYSNQPQHF. Here the CDR3 DNA reads TGCAGTGCTCTCGACAGTTATAGCAATCAGCCCCAGCATTTT.